The 7 T cell receptor beta chains below come from one sample, sequenced in a study of tumor and adjacent non-tumor tissue in lung cancer. RNA was extracted from bulk tissue without any cell sorting. Three rounds of nested PCR, following a modified ARM-PCR protocol, produced the TCRbeta library. TCRdb recomputed calls from the multiplex PCR reads with MiXCR, one row per CDR3 protein. The sample contains 100,000 to 150,000 distinct CDR3 sequences, roughly 67% of which appear only once. Sequencing was carried out using lung tumor tissue. The receptor source for this set is a man aged 30-40 years with non-small cell lung cancer.

Of note for this clonotype: One junction end disagrees with the germline gene, perhaps due to a read error. This sequence joins TRBV11-3 and TRBJ1-3, with 7 bases identical to TRBD1. Germline CDR1 reads SGHNT; CDR2 reads YENEEA. The CDR3 has 15 amino acids. The CDR3 nucleotides read TGTGCCTGCAGCACACAGGGGACCTTTGGAAACACCATATATTTT. Amino acid sequence: CACSTQGTFGNTIYF.

As regards this clonotype: This may be a read error, as it is one base from a much larger clone. V is TRBV10-2 and J is TRBJ2-3; TRBD1 is a possible D gene (6 bases). The V gene lost 7 bases and the J gene lost 3 bases, with 14 bases spanning the gap. In germline, CDR1 is WSHSY, CDR2 SAAADI. This CDR3 is built from 14 residues. In DNA, the CDR3 is TGCGCCAGCAAGCAGGGGTTAAGTACAGATACGCAGTATTTT. This translates into CASKQGLSTDTQYF.

Remarks on this clonotype: A much more abundant neighbour one base away suggests this may be a read error. The chain links TRBV6-1 to TRBJ2-5, with TRBD1 identical over 7 bases. Germline V CDR1 and CDR2: MNHNS, SASEGT. The CDR3 has 14 amino acids. V shed 7 bases and J 4 bases; nucleotides not matched to a gene: 9. The CDR3: CASTSDRVVETQYF. The CDR3 DNA sequence: TGTGCCAGCACCTCCGACAGGGTCGTAGAGACCCAGTACTTC.

For this clonotype: A read error may produce the germline difference seen at one junction end. The chain carries TRBV29-1 and TRBJ2-2, with D maybe TRBD2 (6 bases). The CDR3 length is 13 residues. Germline values: CDR1 SQVTM, CDR2 ANQGSEA. The CDR3 bases are TGCAGCGGGGAGGATGGGGCCGGCGGGGAGCTGGTTTTT. It is translated as CSGEDGAGGELVF.

Comments on this clonotype: Germline is not matched at one junction end, which may reflect a read error. This chain connects TRBV10-3 to TRBJ2-7; the match to TRBD1 covers 8 bases. The CDR3 is 13 amino acids. Germline-derived CDR1 and CDR2 are ENHRY and SYGVKD. The CDR3 region has the DNA TGTACCATCAATCCTGGACAGGGCTACGAGCAGTACTTC. Translating it yields CTINPGQGYEQYF.

For this clonotype: The junction departs from germline at one end; a sequencing error may be responsible. Here the CDR3 reads CSASRAGGEGYEKYF. CDR3 bases: TGCAGTGCTAGTCGGGCAGGGGGTGAGGGATACGAGAAGTACTTC. The chain is built from TRBV20-1 and TRBJ2-7; 7 bases agree with TRBD1. CDR3 size: 15 residues. The germline V gene has CDR1 DFQATT and CDR2 SNEGSKA (reference sequence).

V and J are TRBV4-1 and TRBJ2-1, with 10 positions matching TRBD2. The CDR3 runs 16 residues. Trimming at V came to 7 bases and at J to 5 bases, leaving 11 bases not matched to a gene. From germline, CDR1 is MGHRA and CDR2 YSYEKL. The chain's CDR3 is CASTQLSGRADNEQFF. The CDR3 DNA reads TGCGCCAGCACGCAACTAAGCGGGAGGGCCGACAATGAGCAGTTCTTC.